The clone carrying this T cell receptor (beta chain) has a handful of counts. This CDR3 spans 15 amino acids. The V end was cut by 5 bases, the J end by 9 bases, with 20 bases between. CDR1 is MNHNY and CDR2 is SVGAGI in the germline V gene (reference sequence). This sample is drawn from a study of blood T cell repertoires in COVID-19. Overall study context: Whether acute or convalescent, the COVID-19 samples came from the United States, Italy and Spain. T cells, B-cell-depleted T cells, or PBMCs supplied cDNA or gDNA.

Authors' processing steps: Reference gene primer amplification gave nucleated cell count estimates. The table came from immunoSEQ multiplex PCR; TCRdb's copy has only in-frame clones and leaves some out. V, J and clone size derive from that table, while D and trimming were established from the DNA sequence. The repertoire consists of 88,000 or so clones, with 75% to 85% occurring once and the leading ten covering about 24%. The chain joins TRBV6-6 to TRBJ2-1; possibly TRBD2 for D (6 bases). This clonotype was obtained from a human donor in a cohort sampled during active COVID-19. Sequenced sample: peripheral blood. The CDR3 here is CASSTASLPGSEQFF. The CDR3 coding sequence is TGTGCCAGCAGTACCGCCTCCTTGCCCGGGAGTGAGCAGTTCTTC.